This T cell receptor beta chain was sequenced in a study of cytomegalovirus exposure and HLA in healthy donors. Primers: 60 Vbeta forward and 13 Jbeta reverse. Data came from immunoSEQ multiplex PCR; TCRdb stores just in-frame clones and leaves some out. Here the sample spans about 150,000 clones, over 70% being singletons. V was clipped by 0 bases and J by 8 bases, with 14 bases between them. The CDR3 length is 14 residues. CDR1 SGHNT and CDR2 YYREEE come from the germline V gene (reference sequence). Sample: PBMCs. The V and J genes are TRBV5-4 and TRBJ1-2; D is possibly TRBD1 (5 bases). The source is a boy between 2 and 10 years old in good health and CMV-seronegative. CDR3 amino acids: CASSLAGEIVGYTF. The CDR3 nucleotides read TGTGCCAGCAGCTTGGCGGGGGAGATAGTGGGCTACACCTTC.